The TCR beta chain under discussion was sequenced for a study of T cells in tuberculosis. Study results and caveats: Active tuberculosis patients had shorter CDR3-alpha; the beta difference was nonsignificant. GMM-specific TCRs were nearer to active tuberculosis alpha repertoires, suggesting expansion.

Measured with immunoSEQ multiplex PCR; TCRdb has only the in-frame clones, and not every one. The sample includes about 40,000 clones, 90% to 95% of them seen just once. Each clinical donor contributed on average about 100,000 T cells from unsorted cryopreserved PBMC. As to this clone: The antigen remains undetermined.

Looked up from germline, CDR1 is MNHNS and CDR2 is SASEGT. Deletions cut 1 base from V and 2 bases from J, with 9 bases between. This CDR3 has 15 residues. What was sequenced was PBMCs. This clonotype was sampled from a donor between 10 and 35 years old with latent tuberculosis or without tuberculosis infection. Some clones in this sample may be carry-over from other donors' samples. The chain recombines TRBV6-1 with TRBJ1-5; D remains unclear. CDR3 in DNA: TGTGCCAGCAGTGAAGGGCAGCTAGGCAATCAGCCCCAGCATTTT. Translation: CASSEGQLGNQPQHF.